Described below is a single TCR beta chain sequence and its context. Antigen: not known. TRB rearrangements spanning V, D and J were amplified using mixed TRB-A/B primers. TCRdb re-analysed the multiplex PCR reads in MiXCR, keeping a single row per CDR3 protein. The sample includes 3,500 to 5,500 distinct CDR3 sequences, around 70% of them seen just once. V lost 1 base, J lost 4 bases, and 0 bases stayed unmatched. The CDR3 consists of 14 residues. Germline V gene lookup returns CDR1 MNHNS and CDR2 SASEGT. This entry belongs to a study of T cell repertoires in aging, cancer and after chemotherapy. Study in general: Donors were grouped into six age bands spanning 30 or younger through 70 or older. Approximately 9 million TCR reads made up the full dataset. Pre- and post-chemotherapy samples were paired from glioblastoma patients treated with temozolomide-based therapy.

Overall study results and limits: Age-matched healthy donors had significantly more diverse, less clonal blood TCR repertoires than untreated cancer patients.

Peripheral blood genomic DNA, not sorted cells or RNA, was the template. V gene TRBV6-1 combines with J gene TRBJ2-3, with TRBD2 identical over 9 bases. This sequence originates from a human donor with a solid tumor. Sequenced material: blood. The CDR3 reads CASSEGGGADTQYF. The DNA of the CDR3 is TGTGCCAGCAGTGAAGGCGGGGGGGCAGATACGCAGTATTTT.